The clone carrying this T cell receptor (beta chain) occurred once. Its antigen remains unidentified. This sample is drawn from a study of T cell responses to AZD1222 COVID-19 vaccine. General study points: With two AZD1222 doses given, Spike-specific TCR breadth and depth both rose. At study baseline, merely more than 5 AZD1222 recipients were seropositive.

The germline V gene has CDR1 SQVTM and CDR2 ANQGSEA. This CDR3 has 11 residues. The V and J ends lost 8 bases and 4 bases, in that order; junction bases with no gene match: 5. TCRdb's copy holds only in-frame clones and misses some; the assay was immunoSEQ multiplex PCR. This table holds about 120,000 clones, just over 90% found once. This sequence joins TRBV29-1 and TRBJ2-7; 7 bases fit TRBD1. The origin of this receptor is an adult in good health. The sample was peripheral blood, taken on day 0 of AZD1222 vaccination. The CDR3 protein is CSLRTGYEQYF. CDR3 DNA: TGCAGCCTTCGGACAGGATACGAGCAGTACTTC.